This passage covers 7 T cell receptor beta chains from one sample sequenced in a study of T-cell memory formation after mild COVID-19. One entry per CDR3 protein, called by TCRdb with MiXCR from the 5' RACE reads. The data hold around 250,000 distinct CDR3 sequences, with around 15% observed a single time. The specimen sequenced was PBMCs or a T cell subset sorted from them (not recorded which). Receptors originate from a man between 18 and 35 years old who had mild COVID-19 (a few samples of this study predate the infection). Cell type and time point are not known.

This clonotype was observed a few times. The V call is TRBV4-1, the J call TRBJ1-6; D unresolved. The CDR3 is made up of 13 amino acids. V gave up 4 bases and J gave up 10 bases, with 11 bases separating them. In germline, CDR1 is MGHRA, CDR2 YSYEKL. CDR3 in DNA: TGCGCCAGCAGCCGGACTATAGGATCACCCCTCCACTTT. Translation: CASSRTIGSPLHF.

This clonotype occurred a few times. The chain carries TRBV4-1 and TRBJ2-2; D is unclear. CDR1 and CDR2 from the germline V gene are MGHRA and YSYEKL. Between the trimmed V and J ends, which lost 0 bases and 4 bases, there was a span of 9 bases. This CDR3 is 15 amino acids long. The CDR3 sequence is CASSQEGLRTGELFF. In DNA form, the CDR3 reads TGCGCCAGCAGCCAAGAAGGGTTACGCACCGGGGAGCTGTTTTTT.

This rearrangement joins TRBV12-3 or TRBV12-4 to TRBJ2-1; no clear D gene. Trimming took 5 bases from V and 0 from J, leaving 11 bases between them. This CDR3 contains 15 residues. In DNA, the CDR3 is TGTGCCAGCAGTATAGACACCAGCTCCTACAATGAGCAGTTCTTC. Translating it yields CASSIDTSSYNEQFF.

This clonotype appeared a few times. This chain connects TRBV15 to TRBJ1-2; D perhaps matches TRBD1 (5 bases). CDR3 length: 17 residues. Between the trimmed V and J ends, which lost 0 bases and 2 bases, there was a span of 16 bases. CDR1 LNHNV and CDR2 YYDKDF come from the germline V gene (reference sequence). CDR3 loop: CATSRDEQGDQNYGYTF. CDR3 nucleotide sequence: TGTGCCACCAGCAGAGATGAGCAGGGTGATCAAAACTATGGCTACACCTTC.

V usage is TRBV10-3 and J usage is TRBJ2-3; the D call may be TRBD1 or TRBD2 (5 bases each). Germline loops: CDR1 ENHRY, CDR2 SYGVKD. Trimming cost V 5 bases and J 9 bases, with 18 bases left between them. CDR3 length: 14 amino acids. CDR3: CAISIGTGLDTQYF. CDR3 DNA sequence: TGTGCCATCAGTATCGGCACGGGGCTGGACACGCAGTATTTT.

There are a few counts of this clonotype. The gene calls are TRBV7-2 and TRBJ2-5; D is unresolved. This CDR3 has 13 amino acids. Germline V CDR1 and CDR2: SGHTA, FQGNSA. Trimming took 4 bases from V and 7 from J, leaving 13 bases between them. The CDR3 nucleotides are TGTGCCAGCAGCTATGAACCCCCCAGGACCCAGTACTTC. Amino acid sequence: CASSYEPPRTQYF. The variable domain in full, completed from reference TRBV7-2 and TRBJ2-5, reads GAGVSQSPSNKVTEKGKDVELRCDPISGHTALYWYRQSLGQGLEFLIYFQGNSAPDKSGLPSDRFSAERTGGSVSTLTIQRTQQEDSAVYLCASSYEPPRTQYFGPGTRLLVL.

CDR3 DNA sequence: TGTGCCAGCAGCTTAGTGTACAAATCCTTGGAGACCCAGTACTTC. It is translated as CASSLVYKSLETQYF. V and J are TRBV7-2 and TRBJ2-5; D gene unclear. The CDR3 sequence is 15 residues long. The germline V gene has CDR1 SGHTA and CDR2 FQGNSA. V lost 1 base to trimming and J lost 5 bases, with 14 bases between them.